A single sample is the source of the 26 T cell receptor beta chains below, sequenced in a study of PD-1 blockade in mismatch repair-deficient tumors. Only in-frame clones appear in the TCRdb table, and some are missing; sequencing was by immunoSEQ multiplex PCR. This table holds around 110,000 clones, about three quarters found once. Specimen: peripheral blood, collected roughly 13 months after starting pembrolizumab. These receptors all come from an adult with mismatch repair-deficient cancer.

J is TRBJ1-3 and V is TRBV7-9; 10 positions match TRBD1. Trimming removed 5 bases from V and 3 bases from J; junction bases left unmatched: 7. The CDR3 extends over 16 amino acids. Per germline, CDR1 SEHNR and CDR2 FQNEAQ (reference sequence). The CDR3: CASSTRTGGVGNTIYF. Written as DNA, the CDR3 is TGTGCCAGCAGCACCCGGACAGGGGGAGTTGGAAACACCATATATTTT.

J is TRBJ2-5 and V is TRBV11-1; a possible D gene is TRBD2 (6 bases). The germline V gene has CDR1 SGHAT and CDR2 FQDESV (reference sequence). This CDR3 comprises 14 residues. V gave up 3 bases and J gave up 5 bases, with 13 bases separating them. CDR3 nucleotide sequence: TGTGCCAGCAGCTTTTCGGGAGAGGTTGAGACCCAGTACTTC. Residues: CASSFSGEVETQYF. The variable domain in full, completed from reference TRBV11-1 and TRBJ2-5, reads EAEVAQSPRYKITEKSQAVAFWCDPISGHATLYWYRQILGQGPELLVQFQDESVVDDSQLPKDRFSAERLKGVDSTLKIQPAELGDSAMYLCASSFSGEVETQYFGPGTRLLVL.

This rearrangement joins TRBV7-9 to TRBJ2-3, with D possibly matching TRBD1 (6 bases). The CDR3 has 16 residues. V lost 2 bases and J 3 bases, leaving 15 bases between the germline ends. Germline V lookup: CDR1 SEHNR, CDR2 FQNEAQ (reference sequence). The CDR3 spells CASSLLTGLITDTQYF. The DNA of the CDR3 is TGTGCCAGCAGCTTACTTACAGGGTTGATAACAGATACGCAGTATTTT.

This chain connects TRBV29-1 to TRBJ2-1; maybe TRBD1 (6 bases). CDR3 length: 14 amino acids. Germline assignment: CDR1 SQVTM and CDR2 ANQGSEA. Between the trimmed V and J ends, which lost 3 bases and 7 bases, there was a span of 16 bases. The CDR3 sequence is CSVEGSRGLNEQFF. The CDR3, as DNA: TGCAGCGTTGAGGGGTCAAGGGGGTTGAATGAGCAGTTCTTC.

This clone occurred a few times. The chain combines TRBV6-5 with TRBJ2-1, with D perhaps given as TRBD1 or TRBD2 (5 bases each). The CDR3 is 16 amino acids. Trimming stripped 2 bases from V and 6 bases from J, with 17 bases between. The germline V gene has CDR1 MNHEY and CDR2 SVGAGI. CDR3 DNA sequence: TGTGCCAGCAGTTACGAGATTAGAGGGGCATCCAATGAGCAGTTCTTC. Residues: CASSYEIRGASNEQFF.

The V and J genes are TRBV25-1 and TRBJ1-1, with D perhaps TRBD1 (6 bases). This CDR3 has 13 residues. In germline, CDR1 is MGHDK, CDR2 SYGVNS. V was trimmed by 5 bases and J by 6 bases, leaving 13 bases between them. CDR3 sequence (DNA): TGTGCCAGCAGTACCACAGGGTACCCTGAAGCTTTCTTT. This sequence encodes CASSTTGYPEAFF.

J is TRBJ2-3 and V is TRBV18; 8 bases align to TRBD1. The junction had 9 bases not matched to a gene; V was cut back by 3 bases and J by 4 bases. The germline gives CDR1 KGHSH, CDR2 LQKENI. This CDR3 region has 16 residues. CDR3 DNA: TGTGCCAGCTCACCGCAGGACAGGGACGTCGCAGATACGCAGTATTTT. Translation: CASSPQDRDVADTQYF.

This clone was recorded once. This rearrangement joins TRBV15 to TRBJ2-1; no definite D call. The ends were cut back, 0 bases at V and 4 bases at J, with 10 bases in the middle. Germline-derived CDR1 and CDR2 are LNHNV and YYDKDF (reference sequence). The CDR3 contains 15 residues. CDR3 coding DNA: TGTGCCACCAGCAGAGATCTCGTTCAATACAATGAGCAGTTCTTC. This gives the protein CATSRDLVQYNEQFF.

The V gene is TRBV11-3, the J gene TRBJ1-2, with 10 bases fitting TRBD1. The CDR3 totals 16 residues. V lost 0 bases, J lost 0 bases, and 1 base stayed unmatched. CDR1 is SGHNT, CDR2 YENEEA, per germline. This CDR3 reads CASSLEGTGANYGYTF. In DNA, the CDR3 is TGTGCCAGCAGCTTAGAAGGGACAGGGGCTAACTATGGCTACACCTTC.

The chain is built from TRBV5-8 and TRBJ2-7; either TRBD1 or TRBD2 may fit D (5 bases each). The CDR3 totals 16 residues. V gave up 4 bases and J gave up 1 base, with 18 bases separating them. The germline V gene has CDR1 SGHTS and CDR2 YDEGEE. The chain's CDR3 is CASSITGTDGSYEQYF. DNA of the CDR3: TGTGCCAGCAGCATAACCGGGACGGATGGTTCCTACGAGCAGTACTTC.

This chain links TRBV27 with TRBJ2-1, with D unresolved. The length of the CDR3 is 14 residues. CDR1 MNHEY and CDR2 SMNVEV come from the germline V gene (reference sequence). The V end lost 3 bases, the J end lost 5 bases, and 11 bases lay between the germline ends. CDR3 sequence reads: CASSFGNLDNEQFF. The CDR3 DNA is TGTGCCAGCAGTTTTGGAAACCTAGACAATGAGCAGTTCTTC.

The chain combines TRBV10-3 with TRBJ2-3; D tentatively reads TRBD1 or TRBD2 (6 bases each). Trimming took off 7 bases at V and 2 bases at J, with 16 bases between the two ends. The V gene's germline CDR1 is ENHRY and CDR2 SYGVKD. The CDR3 extends over 15 amino acids. CDR3 coding DNA: TGTGCCATCAACCCAATCGGGGGCCTCACAGATACGCAGTATTTT. Protein product: CAINPIGGLTDTQYF.

This clone was recorded only once. The gene calls are TRBV7-9 and TRBJ2-2; 13 bases line up with TRBD2. V lost 2 bases to trimming and J lost 0 bases; unmatched junction nucleotides: 3. This CDR3 is 18 amino acids long. The V gene's germline CDR1 is SEHNR and CDR2 FQNEAQ (reference sequence). CDR3 sequence reads: CASSLTSGRVPNTGELFF. For the CDR3, the DNA is TGTGCCAGCAGCTTAACTAGCGGGAGGGTGCCGAACACCGGGGAGCTGTTTTTT.

The V gene is TRBV6-6, the J gene TRBJ2-2, with 7 bases matching TRBD2. Looked up from germline, CDR1 is MNHNY and CDR2 is SVGAGI (reference sequence). V shed 6 bases and J 6 bases; nucleotides not matched to a gene: 10. The CDR3 has 15 amino acids. DNA of the CDR3: TGTGCCAGCAGCGCCGGGAGGATGGTACCCGGGGAGCTGTTTTTT. Translating it yields CASSAGRMVPGELFF.

The rearrangement links TRBV7-8 to TRBJ2-7, with TRBD2 identical over 8 bases. CDR3 length equals 14 residues. V was pared by 6 bases and J by 5 bases, with 9 bases of the junction left unmatched. Germline values: CDR1 SGHVS, CDR2 FQNEAQ. In DNA, the CDR3 is TGTGCCAGCAGTTACACAGGACTAGCTAACGAGCAGTACTTC. Its protein is CASSYTGLANEQYF.

This clone was seen a handful of times. The junction departs from germline at one end; a sequencing error may be responsible. The chain is built from TRBV30 and TRBJ1-1; no clear D. The germline V gene encodes CDR1 GTSNPN and CDR2 SVGIG (reference sequence). The CDR3 loop spans 14 amino acids. The CDR3 DNA sequence: TGTGCCTGGAGTGTAGAAGTGCGGTCAGTACAGCTCACATTT. As protein: CAWSVEVRSVQLTF.

This chain connects TRBV6-4 to TRBJ2-3; 12 bases agree with TRBD1. This CDR3 region has 16 residues. Germline lookup yields CDR1 MRHNA and CDR2 SNTAGT. With 4 bases clipped from V and 4 bases from J, the junction kept 6 bases outside the gene matches. Here the CDR3 DNA reads TGTGCCAGCAGTGTCTCCGGGACAGGGGGCGCAGATACGCAGTATTTT. Protein product: CASSVSGTGGADTQYF.

This rearrangement joins TRBV5-6 to TRBJ1-1; D gene uncertain. Germline-derived CDR1 and CDR2 are SGHDT and YYEEEE. Trimming removed 0 bases from V and 3 bases from J, with 9 bases in between. The CDR3 length is 14 residues. CDR3 protein: CASSLGGGYTEAFF. Written as DNA, the CDR3 is TGTGCCAGCAGCTTGGGGGGAGGCTACACTGAAGCTTTCTTT. Filled out from reference TRBV5-6 and TRBJ1-1, the complete variable domain reads DAGVTQSPTHLIKTRGQQVTLRCSPKSGHDTVSWYQQALGQGPQFIFQYYEEEERQRGNFPDRFSGHQFPNYSSELNVNALLLGDSALYLCASSLGGGYTEAFFGQGTRLTVV.

The chain carries TRBV5-4 and TRBJ2-1; no clear D gene. The germline V gene has CDR1 SGHNT and CDR2 YYREEE (reference sequence). This CDR3 has 15 amino acids. Trimming left V 0 bases short and J 3 bases short, with 10 bases between. CDR3 sequence (DNA): TGTGCCAGCAGCTTGGTTCCGCAGAGCTACAATGAGCAGTTCTTC. Protein product: CASSLVPQSYNEQFF.

J is TRBJ2-6 and V is TRBV11-3, with D perhaps matching TRBD2 (5 bases). The CDR3 has 15 amino acids. With 5 bases removed from V and 0 bases from J, the gap between germline ends came to 8 bases. Germline loops: CDR1 SGHNT, CDR2 YENEEA. CDR3 nucleotide sequence: TGTGCCAGCAGCCCGACTAACTCTGGGGCCAACGTCCTGACTTTC. Its protein product is CASSPTNSGANVLTF.

The rearrangement uses TRBV6-5 and TRBJ1-5, with TRBD1 matching 7 bases. The CDR3 is 14 residues long. The germline CDR1 and CDR2 sequences are MNHEY and SVGAGI. With 5 bases clipped from V and 3 bases from J, the junction kept 4 bases outside the gene matches. The CDR3: CASSGGQNNQPQHF. DNA for the CDR3: TGTGCCAGCAGTGGGGGACAGAACAATCAGCCCCAGCATTTT.

The rearrangement uses TRBV27 and TRBJ2-7; tentative D call: TRBD1 (5 bases). This CDR3 has 14 amino acids. Trimming stripped 3 bases from V and 3 bases from J, with 12 bases between. Germline V gene lookup returns CDR1 MNHEY and CDR2 SMNVEV (reference sequence). The CDR3 spells CASSFSLQGYEQYF. In nucleotides, the CDR3 is TGTGCCAGCAGTTTTTCTCTCCAGGGCTACGAGCAGTACTTC.

This chain connects TRBV18 to TRBJ2-7; D ambiguous. The germline CDR1 and CDR2 sequences are KGHSH and LQKENI. The CDR3 loop spans 13 amino acids. Trimming cost V 2 bases and J 3 bases, with 8 bases left between them. In nucleotides, the CDR3 is TGTGCCAGCTCACCAGCGGCAGGCTACGAGCAGTACTTC. Its protein is CASSPAAGYEQYF.

The chain couples TRBV13 to TRBJ2-3, with 12 bases that match TRBD2. This CDR3 has 18 residues. Per germline, CDR1 PRHDT and CDR2 FYEKMQ (reference sequence). Losses at the gene ends were 2 bases for V and 1 base for J; bases not matched to a gene: 7. CDR3 sequence: CASSLSGRLAGGTDTQYF. CDR3 DNA: TGTGCCAGCAGCTTAAGCGGGCGACTAGCGGGAGGCACAGATACGCAGTATTTT.

The V call is TRBV7-2, the J call TRBJ2-5; possible D gene TRBD1, 5 bases. V was pared by 3 bases and J by 7 bases, with 9 bases between. CDR1 is SGHTA and CDR2 is FQGNSA in the germline V gene. CDR3 length: 12 residues. CDR3 sequence (DNA): TGTGCCAGCAGCTTGGGGCCCGGGACCCAGTACTTC. It is translated as CASSLGPGTQYF.

The chain employs TRBV7-2 and TRBJ2-1; 7 bases are shared with TRBD2. The V and J ends lost 7 bases and 4 bases, in that order; junction bases with no gene match: 10. CDR1 is SGHTA and CDR2 is FQGNSA in the germline V gene. The CDR3 spans 15 residues. The CDR3 protein is CASKGSLAVYNEQFF. As DNA, the CDR3 is TGTGCCAGCAAGGGAAGCCTAGCGGTATACAATGAGCAGTTCTTC.